This paragraph covers one T cell receptor (beta chain) sequence. The TCR beta cDNA libraries contained unique molecular identifiers. Each CDR3 protein is one row after TCRdb ran MiXCR on the PCR reads. The table records a few hundred thousand distinct CDR3 sequences, around 33% of them present only once. The sample comes from a study of post-analysis software for immune sequencing data. The TCR comes from a girl aged 10 to 17 with multiple sclerosis. Sequenced material: blood.

The CDR3 region has the DNA TGTGCCAGCACCTATGACAGCAGCTCCTACAATGAGCAGTTCTTC. This gives the protein CASTYDSSSYNEQFF. V gene TRBV6-2 or TRBV6-3 combines with J gene TRBJ2-1; D might be TRBD1 (5 bases). Germline CDR1 and CDR2: MNHEY and SVGEGT. This CDR3 spans 15 amino acids. The V and J ends lost 7 bases and 0 bases respectively, with 13 bases between them.